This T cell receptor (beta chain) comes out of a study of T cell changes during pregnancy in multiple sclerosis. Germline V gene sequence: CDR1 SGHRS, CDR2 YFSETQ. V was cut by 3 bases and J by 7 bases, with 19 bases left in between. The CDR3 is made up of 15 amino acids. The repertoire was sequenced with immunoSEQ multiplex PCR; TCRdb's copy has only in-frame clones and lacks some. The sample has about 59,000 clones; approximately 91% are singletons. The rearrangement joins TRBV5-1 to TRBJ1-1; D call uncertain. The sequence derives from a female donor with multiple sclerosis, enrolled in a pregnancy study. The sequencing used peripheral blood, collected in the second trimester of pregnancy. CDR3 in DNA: TGCGCCAGCAGCTCGTCGCGCGACGGGATACATGAAGCTTTCTTT. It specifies CASSSSRDGIHEAFF.